Following are 5 T cell receptor beta chains from one sample sequenced in a study of blood T cell repertoires in COVID-19. Produced via immunoSEQ multiplex PCR; TCRdb's table is partial and in-frame only. The table includes 350,000 to 550,000 clones, about 89% detected once. Sequenced input: peripheral blood. Source of these receptors: a woman in her 30s with acute or convalescent COVID-19.

The V and J genes are TRBV3-1 (or the pseudogene TRBV3-2) and TRBJ1-6; TRBD1 is a possible D gene (5 bases). CDR1 is LGHDT, CDR2 YNNKEL, per germline (reference sequence). Trimming cost V 0 bases and J 8 bases, with 14 bases left between them. The CDR3 spans 16 residues. Written as DNA, the CDR3 is TGTGCCAGCAGCCAAGATGGAGCAGGGTCCTATTCACCCCTCCACTTT. Amino acid sequence: CASSQDGAGSYSPLHF.

This clone was seen a few times. CDR3 sequence (DNA): TGTGCCAGCTCATCCGGACAGGGTAAGACCTACGAGCAGTACTTC. Protein product: CASSSGQGKTYEQYF. V and J are TRBV18 and TRBJ2-7; 8 bases map to TRBD1. J gave up 2 bases and V 5 bases, and 8 bases lay outside the gene matches. CDR3 length equals 15 residues. The germline V gene encodes CDR1 KGHSH and CDR2 LQKENI.

The rearrangement joins TRBV6-1 to TRBJ1-1, with D maybe TRBD1 (5 bases). CDR3 size: 16 residues. Trimming pared 4 bases from V and 5 bases from J, leaving 20 bases between. Per the germline V gene, CDR1 is MNHNS and CDR2 is SASEGT. Here the CDR3 reads CASSVGLGRLGTEAFF. DNA for the CDR3: TGTGCCAGCAGTGTGGGATTGGGGCGCCTGGGGACTGAAGCTTTCTTT.

This chain uses TRBV30 with TRBJ2-7; D might be TRBD2 (6 bases). The V gene's germline CDR1 is GTSNPN and CDR2 SVGIG (reference sequence). V lost 1 base and J 3 bases, leaving 13 bases between the germline ends. This CDR3 is 14 amino acids long. The CDR3 reads CAWSEGTPNYEQYF. In nucleotides, the CDR3 is TGTGCCTGGAGTGAAGGGACTCCCAACTACGAGCAGTACTTC.

As concerns this clone: Other DNA sequences in this specimen translate into the identical CDR3. The rearrangement links TRBV19 to TRBJ2-2; D uncertain. V was clipped by 3 bases and J by 2 bases, with 7 bases between them. CDR1 is LNHDA and CDR2 is SQIVND in the germline V gene (reference sequence). The CDR3 sequence is 14 residues long. The CDR3 protein is CASSIGENTGELFF. CDR3 DNA: TGTGCCAGTAGTATCGGTGAAAACACCGGGGAGCTGTTTTTT.